Included here is one TCR beta chain sequence, with context. Its antigen is unidentified. This sample stems from a study of T cell responses to AZD1222 COVID-19 vaccine. At the level of the study: Pooled samples include second doses given at about 4 or 12 weeks.

The ends were cut back, 0 bases at V and 2 bases at J, with 10 bases in the middle. Germline V gene sequence: CDR1 KGHSH, CDR2 LQKENI. There are 15 residues in the CDR3. Clones were sequenced by immunoSEQ multiplex PCR, and TCRdb holds only the in-frame ones, with some missing. The table lists approximately 110,000 clones, around 87% of them singletons. General study results and limits: The repertoires were collected only after the peak T cell response. Close to half of spike-specific TCRs reportedly recognize unmutated variant regions. The study identified only a handful of AZD1222 recipients as seropositive at baseline.

This sample comprised peripheral blood, obtained on day 0 of AZD1222 vaccination. The source is an adult in good health. The chain carries TRBV18 and TRBJ2-5; weak D call: TRBD1 (6 bases). Here the CDR3 DNA reads TGTGCCAGCTCACCACCTACGGACAGACAAGAGACCCAGTACTTC. Residues: CASSPPTDRQETQYF.